The T cell receptor beta chain under discussion was sequenced for a study of blood T cell repertoires in COVID-19 (dated by TCRdb to the early 2020s). Notes on the research overall: Samples from collaborators originated in the United States, Italy and Spain and spanned both the acute and convalescent phases of COVID-19. The material from the prospective study consisted of cDNA or gDNA derived from T cells, B-cell-depleted T cells, or PBMCs. The dataset comprised deeply sampled blood TCRbeta repertoires from subjects exposed to, actively infected with, or recovered from COVID-19. The repertoires were released in a freely available public database meant as a resource for research on the immune response to SARS-CoV-2. The samples were drawn from the first 160 participants of the ongoing ImmuneRACE study and from over a thousand subjects provided by 6 global collaborators. Nearly every sample came with metadata listing a de-identified subject ID, COVID-19 status, age in years and sex. HLA class I and class II types, where available, came from metadata supplied by the sample provider rather than from assay-based typing.

The collaborating institutions used their own protocols to collect whole blood in K2EDTA tubes. For TCRbeta analysis, collaborator samples were shipped as frozen whole blood, as isolated PBMCs, or as DNA extracted from either sample type. TCRbeta CDR3 regions were amplified from genomic DNA using the immunoSEQ Assay, a bias-controlled multiplex PCR. In the source study's methods: The number of nucleated cells in each sample was estimated from the amplification of reference gene primers within the assay. To quantify the absolute abundance of each unique TCRbeta CDR3 rearrangement, sequence reads were collapsed and filtered. For each sample, productive Simpson clonality was calculated as the square root of Simpson's diversity index over productive rearrangements. The source is immuneACCESS, and TCRdb retained only in-frame sequences with V and J called. Part of the clones is not carried over; for the studies checked, unresolved V genes explain less than half of this, and the remainder is unexplained. The V and J calls and clone size are taken from that table; D and trimming were inferred from the DNA. The sample yields roughly 280,000 clones; under 90% were counted once. Approximately 2.2% of the sample is taken by the ten largest.

The CDR3 measures 16 amino acids from cysteine to phenylalanine. Just the 48-base CDR3 DNA is kept, in frame starting at base 1. Per the germline V gene, SGHTA is the CDR1 and FQGNSA is the CDR2. From V the trimming removes 5 bases and from J it removes 3 bases, while the gene matches leave 5 bases of the junction unaccounted for. Broad study findings and their caveats: The amount of clinical and demographic metadata varied by source and participant and was provided uncurated.

This clone occurred once. The antigen this receptor binds is unknown. The sample holds no much larger clone one base away, and base qualities are not on file. The chain is assembled from TRBV7-2 and TRBJ2-2, with TRBD2 matching 11 junction bases. Sample: peripheral blood. The source of this sequence is a man in his fifties with acute or convalescent COVID-19. The sequence in DNA is TGTGCCAGCAGCCGGCAGGGACTAGCGGACACCGGGGAGCTGTTTTTT. Its protein is CASSRQGLADTGELFF.